These T cell receptor beta chains were read from a single sample in a study of cytomegalovirus exposure and HLA in healthy donors. The assay was immunoSEQ multiplex PCR, and TCRdb's table has in-frame clones only and misses some. The data contain about 170,000 clones, approximately 81% of them seen just once; the ten biggest clones take up approximately 2.5%. The sequenced sample consisted of PBMCs. The receptors originated from a man aged 25 to 40 in good health and CMV-seropositive. The CDR3 runs from the conserved cysteine through the conserved F or W. D genes are given only for firm matches. Clone size is not always given. Where it is, it says once, few, many or a class for expanded clones.

j_gene | abundance | len | d_gene | v_gene | CDR3aa | CDR3nt
TRBJ2-2 | . | 15 | . | TRBV30 | CAWSVFGTNTGELFF | TGTGCCTGGAGTGTCTTCGGGACGAACACCGGGGAGCTGTTTTTT
TRBJ2-1 | . | 15 | TRBD2 | TRBV5-1 | CASSLSGRGRNEQFF | TGCGCCAGCAGCCTTAGCGGGAGGGGGCGCAATGAGCAGTTCTTC
TRBJ1-1 | . | 14 | . | TRBV7-9 | CASSPIGVNTEAFF | TGTGCCAGCAGCCCCATAGGGGTGAACACTGAAGCTTTCTTT
TRBJ2-3 | few | 15 | TRBD1 | TRBV9 | CASSPEGQGTDTQYF | TGTGCCAGCAGCCCCGAGGGACAGGGAACAGATACGCAGTATTTT
TRBJ2-7 | . | 14 | . | TRBV27 | CASSLWRESYEQYF | TGTGCCAGCAGTCTCTGGAGGGAATCCTACGAGCAGTACTTC
TRBJ1-2 | . | 14 | . | TRBV27 | CASSLTGESYGYTF | TGTGCCAGCAGTTTAACAGGTGAAAGCTATGGCTACACCTTC
TRBJ1-2 | . | 14 | TRBD1 | TRBV19 | CASSFQGATNGYTF | TGTGCCAGTAGTTTTCAGGGGGCTACGAATGGCTACACCTTC
TRBJ1-1 | . | 13 | . | TRBV5-3 | CARSFSWNTEAFF | TGTGCCAGAAGCTTTTCTTGGAACACTGAAGCTTTCTTT
TRBJ2-2 | . | 14 | TRBD2 | TRBV30 | CAWRGLGNTGELFF | TGTGCCTGGAGGGGACTAGGAAACACCGGGGAGCTGTTTTTT
TRBJ1-1 | . | 13 | . | TRBV6-5 | CASSYIQNTEAFF | TGTGCCAGCAGTTACATCCAGAACACTGAAGCTTTCTTT
TRBJ2-1 | . | 15 | TRBD2 | TRBV7-2 | CASSFSGSRYNEQFF | TGTGCCAGCAGCTTTAGCGGGAGCCGATACAATGAGCAGTTCTTC